The clone carrying this TCR beta chain was counted a few times. A single record per CDR3 protein comes from TCRdb applying MiXCR to the 5' RACE reads. The profile shows 550,000 to 700,000 distinct CDR3 sequences, 20% to 25% of them singletons. These data originate in a study of identical twins. V shed 6 bases, J shed 4 bases, and the junction held 8 bases outside the gene matches. The CDR3 sequence is 14 residues long. This sample was also put to use in a study of T cells expressing NK-cell markers.

The sequence was obtained from a woman younger than 35 in good health. Material for sequencing was PBMCs. The rearrangement links TRBV12-3 or TRBV12-4 to TRBJ2-7; TRBD1 matches 8 bases. The CDR3, as DNA: TGTGCCAGCAGGCTCAGACAGGGGCGTTACGAGCAGTACTTC. Translated, it gives CASRLRQGRYEQYF.